The present T cell receptor beta chain was sequenced within a study of immune evolution from preneoplasia to lung adenocarcinoma. For this clone: Its antigen remains unidentified.

Germline V lookup: CDR1 SGHAT, CDR2 FQDESV (reference sequence). This CDR3 spans 14 amino acids. The V segment lost 6 bases and the J segment 3 bases; nucleotides outside the gene matches: 6. The method was immunoSEQ multiplex PCR; TCRdb's version includes in-frame clones alone and lacks a portion of them. The sample has some 41,000 clones, around 79% seen once. Study results and caveats: Compared with EGFR-mutant or double wild-type lesions, KRAS-mutant nodules were more clonal. Top clone frequencies peaked in normal lung, apparently declining through invasive adenocarcinoma.

The J gene is TRBJ2-5, the V gene TRBV11-1; 8 bases fit TRBD1. The sequence derives from a person aged 55-75 years with lung adenocarcinoma. Sequencing input: FFPE invasive lung adenocarcinoma tissue. The CDR3 reads CASSSDRVEETQYF. The CDR3 bases are TGTGCCAGCAGTTCGGACAGGGTCGAAGAGACCCAGTACTTC.